The present T cell receptor (beta chain) was sequenced within a study of blood T cell repertoires in COVID-19. Original methodology: Amplification of reference gene primers provided the estimated nucleated cell counts. Repertoires were generated with immunoSEQ multiplex PCR, while TCRdb's copy carries only in-frame clones and drops some. V, J and clone size were drawn from that table, and D and trimming were deduced from the DNA. The repertoire holds roughly 130,000 clones, with roughly 84% as singletons. Participant ages covered 18 to 89 years across about two dozen US areas. Membership in each cohort depended on participant-reported clinical history. This CDR3 is built from 15 residues. Looked up from germline, CDR1 is SGDLS and CDR2 is YYNGEE. V dropped 4 bases and J dropped 0 bases, with 13 bases sitting between them.

Sequenced input: PBMCs or T cells enriched from blood (not recorded which). The TCR was taken from a man aged 35 to 55 with acute COVID-19. V is TRBV9 and J is TRBJ1-2; TRBD1 is a possible D gene (5 bases). The CDR3 region has the DNA TGTGCCAGCAGCCCTAGACAGCATCCTAACTATGGCTACACCTTC. Translation: CASSPRQHPNYGYTF.